The 9 T cell receptor beta chains given below trace back to one sample, sequenced in a study of technical replicates of blood from a handful of donors. Profiled with immunoSEQ multiplex PCR; TCRdb holds only in-frame clones, not every one. The sample shows tens of thousands of clones, 96% of them seen only once. The sample consisted of T cells isolated from PBMCs. These receptors were taken from a human donor in good health.

The chain recombines TRBV11-3 with TRBJ1-1, with no clear D. With 0 bases removed from V and 0 bases from J, the gap between germline ends came to 5 bases. The CDR3 extends over 14 amino acids. Looked up from germline, CDR1 is SGHNT and CDR2 is YENEEA. CDR3 sequence (DNA): TGTGCCAGCAGCTTAGACCTTTTGAACACTGAAGCTTTCTTT. Amino acid sequence: CASSLDLLNTEAFF.

V and J are TRBV11-2 and TRBJ1-2; 10 bases line up with TRBD1. CDR3 length equals 14 residues. Germline trimming cut 5 bases from V and 3 bases from J; bases unmatched to any gene: 3. Germline V gives CDR1 SGHAT, CDR2 FQNNGV. CDR3 in DNA: TGTGCCAGCAGCCCTGACAGGGGGCACTATGGCTACACCTTC. Amino acid sequence: CASSPDRGHYGYTF.

This clone was detected only a few times. This chain uses TRBV27 with TRBJ1-1; the match to TRBD1 covers 8 bases. Germline V gene sequence: CDR1 MNHEY, CDR2 SMNVEV (reference sequence). The CDR3 has 14 amino acids. The ends lost 1 base at V and 7 bases at J; junction bases unmatched: 5. This CDR3 is CASSLFPGGVEAFF. Here the CDR3 DNA reads TGTGCCAGCAGTTTATTCCCAGGGGGCGTTGAAGCTTTCTTT.

The V call is TRBV10-1, the J call TRBJ2-5, with a weak D call TRBD2 (6 bases). The CDR3 runs to 12 residues. Per germline, CDR1 WNHNN and CDR2 SYGVQD (reference sequence). Trimming removed 9 bases from V and 1 base from J, with 9 bases in between. In DNA form, the CDR3 reads TGCGCCAGTGGACTATTCCAAGAGACCCAGTACTTC. This codes for CASGLFQETQYF.

This sequence joins TRBV5-1 and TRBJ2-3, with D perhaps matching TRBD2 (6 bases). The CDR3 totals 14 residues. V was clipped by 8 bases and J by 4 bases, with 17 bases between them. Germline CDR1 is SGHRS and CDR2 is YFSETQ. Written as DNA, the CDR3 is TGCGCCAGTTCCTCGCGGGAAGGGGCAGATACGCAGTATTTT. It is translated as CASSSREGADTQYF.

J is TRBJ2-6 and V is TRBV18, with 7 nucleotides matching TRBD1. This CDR3 has 17 amino acids. The J segment lost 2 bases and the V segment lost 6 bases, leaving 10 bases of the junction unmatched. Germline CDR1 reads KGHSH; CDR2 reads LQKENI. CDR3 in DNA: TGTGCCAGCTCGCCCGCGTCGAGGGGGCCTGGGGCCAACGTCCTGACTTTC. Translating gives CASSPASRGPGANVLTF.

The chain carries TRBV7-2 and TRBJ2-5, with 7 bases matching TRBD1. V was clipped by 5 bases and J by 1 base; unmatched bases: 4. CDR3 length: 14 residues. Per the germline V gene, CDR1 is SGHTA and CDR2 is FQGNSA. Written as DNA, the CDR3 is TGTGCCAGCAGCCTCGGGACAGCCCAAGAGACCCAGTACTTC. Translating gives CASSLGTAQETQYF. Filled out from reference TRBV7-2 and TRBJ2-5, the complete variable domain reads GAGVSQSPSNKVTEKGKDVELRCDPISGHTALYWYRQSLGQGLEFLIYFQGNSAPDKSGLPSDRFSAERTGGSVSTLTIQRTQQEDSAVYLCASSLGTAQETQYFGPGTRLLVL.

CDR3 loop: CASSLPSSGANVLTF. CDR3 coding DNA: TGCGCCAGCAGCTTGCCTAGCTCTGGGGCCAACGTCCTGACTTTC. This rearrangement joins TRBV5-1 to TRBJ2-6, with D uncertain. Trimming stripped 1 base from V and 0 bases from J, with 5 bases between. The length of the CDR3 is 15 residues. Germline CDR1 reads SGHRS; CDR2 reads YFSETQ.

The chain recombines TRBV19 with TRBJ1-1; D not resolved. V was shortened by 5 bases and J by 1 base, with 8 bases between the two germline ends. CDR3 size: 13 residues. Germline V gene data show CDR1 as LNHDA and CDR2 as SQIVND (reference sequence). The DNA for the CDR3 is TGTGCCAGTAGTTTGAGCCGGAACACTGAAGCTTTCTTT. As protein: CASSLSRNTEAFF.